The 5 T cell receptor beta chains reported below all come from one sample, sequenced in a study of T-cell reconstitution after alpha-beta-depleted transplantation in children. Unique molecular identifiers were used to barcode this TCRbeta library. TCRdb re-analysed the PCR reads in MiXCR, keeping a single row per CDR3 protein. This table holds roughly 200,000 distinct CDR3 sequences, approximately 6.8% found once. The sample in question was PBMCs from the stem cell graft donor, obtained from the stem cell graft. The source of these receptors is a human donor who donated a stem cell graft to a child with Wiskott-Aldrich syndrome.

In this sample, this clonotype turned up many times. V gene TRBV27 combines with J gene TRBJ2-1; 13 positions agree with TRBD2. There are 15 residues in the CDR3. Germline V CDR1 and CDR2: MNHEY, SMNVEV (reference sequence). The V segment lost 2 bases and the J segment 9 bases; nucleotides outside the gene matches: 4. CDR3 loop: CASSLTSGRAAEQFF. As DNA, the CDR3 is TGTGCCAGCAGTTTAACTAGCGGGAGGGCGGCTGAGCAGTTCTTC.

This clonotype was seen many times. The chain uses TRBV29-1 and TRBJ2-3; 11 nucleotides align to TRBD2. The J segment lost 0 bases and the V segment lost 4 bases, leaving 15 bases of the junction unmatched. The CDR3 covers 19 residues. In germline, CDR1 is SQVTM, CDR2 ANQGSEA. Written as DNA, the CDR3 is TGCAGCGTTGTTGGAAGGGGACTAGCGGCCACGGAAAGCACAGATACGCAGTATTTT. Residues: CSVVGRGLAATESTDTQYF.

This clonotype was picked up many times. CDR3 protein: CASSYQTQQGQPQHF. In DNA, the CDR3 is TGTGCCAGCAGTTACCAAACCCAACAGGGACAGCCCCAGCATTTT. The chain uses TRBV6-5 and TRBJ1-5; D is perhaps TRBD1 (6 bases). The CDR3 runs to 15 residues. In germline, CDR1 is MNHEY, CDR2 SVGAGI. V was cut by 2 bases and J by 7 bases, with 15 bases left in between.

This clonotype was seen repeatedly, ten times or more. This chain uses TRBV10-2 with TRBJ1-1; D is unresolved. Trimming pared 6 bases from V and 1 base from J, leaving 12 bases between. The CDR3 has 14 residues. The germline CDR1 and CDR2 sequences are WSHSY and SAAADI. As DNA, the CDR3 is TGCGCCAGCAGAACATTAGACACGAACACTGAAGCTTTCTTT. This translates into CASRTLDTNTEAFF.

This clonotype was picked up one time. CDR3 in amino acids: CASSPFSNTEAFF. In DNA form, the CDR3 reads TGTGCCAGCAGCCCCTTTTCGAACACTGAAGCTTTCTTT. The V call is TRBV5-6, the J call TRBJ1-1; no clear D gene. CDR1 SGHDT and CDR2 YYEEEE come from the germline V gene. V was clipped by 4 bases and J by 1 base, with 8 bases between them. The CDR3 totals 13 residues.